This TCR beta chain stems from a study of cytomegalovirus exposure and HLA in healthy donors. These donors counted as nominally healthy when sampled, but unrecorded immune exposures were likely. General study results and limits: The likely origin of a cluster of highly shared sequence variants was a sequencing artifact.

PCR was performed using 60 Vbeta and 13 Jbeta primers. In the study's own analysis: Unique TCR beta chains totaled some 80 million in a later count, with roughly 11 million of them shared. Sequenced by immunoSEQ multiplex PCR; TCRdb stores in-frame clones only, minus some. For V, J and clone size, that table is used; D and trimming come from the DNA. The sample records 210,000 or so clones, 65% to 90% being singletons. Germline V gene data show CDR1 as MGHRA and CDR2 as YSYEKL. The CDR3 is 14 amino acids. V was pared by 3 bases and J by 2 bases, with 8 bases between. This clone turned up a few times. The antigen is not known.

This receptor was obtained from a girl aged 5-17 years in good health and CMV-seronegative. The V and J genes are TRBV4-1 and TRBJ1-3; a possible D gene is TRBD1 (5 bases). Sequencing used PBMCs. The CDR3 DNA follows: TGCGCCAGCAGCCAGCAGGGTACTGGAAACACCATATATTTT. Its protein product is CASSQQGTGNTIYF.